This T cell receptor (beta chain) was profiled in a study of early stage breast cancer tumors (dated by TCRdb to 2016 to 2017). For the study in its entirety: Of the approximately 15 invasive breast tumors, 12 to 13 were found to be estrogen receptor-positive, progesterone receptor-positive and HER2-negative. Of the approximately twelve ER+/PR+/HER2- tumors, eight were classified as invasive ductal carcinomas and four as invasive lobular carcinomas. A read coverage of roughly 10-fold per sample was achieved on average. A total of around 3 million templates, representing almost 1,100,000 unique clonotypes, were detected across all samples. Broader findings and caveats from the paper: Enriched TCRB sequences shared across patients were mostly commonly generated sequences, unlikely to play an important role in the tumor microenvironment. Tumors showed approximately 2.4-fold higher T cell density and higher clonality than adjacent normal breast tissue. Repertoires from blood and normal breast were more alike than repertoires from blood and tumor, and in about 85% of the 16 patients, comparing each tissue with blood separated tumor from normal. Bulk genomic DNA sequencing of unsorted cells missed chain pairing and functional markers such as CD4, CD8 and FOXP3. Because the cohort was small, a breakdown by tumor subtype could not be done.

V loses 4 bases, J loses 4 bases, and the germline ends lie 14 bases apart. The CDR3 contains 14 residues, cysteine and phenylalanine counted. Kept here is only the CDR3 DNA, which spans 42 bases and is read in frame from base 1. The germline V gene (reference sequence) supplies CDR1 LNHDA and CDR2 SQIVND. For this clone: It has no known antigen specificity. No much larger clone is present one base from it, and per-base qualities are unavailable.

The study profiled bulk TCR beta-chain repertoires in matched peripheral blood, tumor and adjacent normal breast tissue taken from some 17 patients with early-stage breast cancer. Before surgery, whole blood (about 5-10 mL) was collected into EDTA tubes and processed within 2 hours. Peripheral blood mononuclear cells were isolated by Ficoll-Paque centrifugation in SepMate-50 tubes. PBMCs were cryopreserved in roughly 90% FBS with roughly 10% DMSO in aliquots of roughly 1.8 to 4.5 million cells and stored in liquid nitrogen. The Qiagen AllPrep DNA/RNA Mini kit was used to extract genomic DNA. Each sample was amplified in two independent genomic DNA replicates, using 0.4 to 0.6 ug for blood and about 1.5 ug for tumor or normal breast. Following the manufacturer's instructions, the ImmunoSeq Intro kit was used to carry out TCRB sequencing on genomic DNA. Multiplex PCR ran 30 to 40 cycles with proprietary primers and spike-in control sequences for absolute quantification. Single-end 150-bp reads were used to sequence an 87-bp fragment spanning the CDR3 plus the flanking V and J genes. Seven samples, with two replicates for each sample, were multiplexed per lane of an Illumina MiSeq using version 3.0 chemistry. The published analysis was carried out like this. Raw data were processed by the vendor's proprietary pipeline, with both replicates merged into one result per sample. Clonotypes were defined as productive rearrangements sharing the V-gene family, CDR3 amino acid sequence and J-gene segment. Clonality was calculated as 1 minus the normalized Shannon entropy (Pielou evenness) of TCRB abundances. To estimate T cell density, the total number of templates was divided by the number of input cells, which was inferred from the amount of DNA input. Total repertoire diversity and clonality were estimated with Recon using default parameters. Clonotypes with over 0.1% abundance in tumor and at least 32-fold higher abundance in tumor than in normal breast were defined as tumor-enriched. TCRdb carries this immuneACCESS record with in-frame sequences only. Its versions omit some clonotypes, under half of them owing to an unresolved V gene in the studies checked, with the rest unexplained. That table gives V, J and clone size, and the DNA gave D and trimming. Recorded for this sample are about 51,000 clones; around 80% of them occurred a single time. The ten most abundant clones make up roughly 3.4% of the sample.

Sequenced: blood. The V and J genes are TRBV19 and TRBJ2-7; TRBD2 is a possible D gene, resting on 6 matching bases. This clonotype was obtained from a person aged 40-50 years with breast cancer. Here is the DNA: TGTGCCAGTAGTACGACTTACGGGGGATACGAGCAGTACTTC. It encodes CASSTTYGGYEQYF.